The 11 T cell receptor beta chains below come from one sample, sequenced in a study of graft-versus-host responses after intestinal transplantation. Sequencing used immunoSEQ multiplex PCR; TCRdb keeps in-frame clones, though not all of them. The sample lists 77,000 or so clones, 80% to 95% seen once, with 0.65% to 0.75% in the top ten. This sample comprised PBMCs, obtained 98 days after intestinal transplantation. The receptor set was obtained from a human patient who received an intestinal transplant, so some T cells may come from the graft donor.

The chain recombines TRBV7-3 with TRBJ1-4; a possible D gene is TRBD1 (5 bases). This CDR3 is 16 amino acids long. The V end was cut by 2 bases, the J end by 0 bases, with 10 bases between. Germline V gives CDR1 SGHTA, CDR2 FQGTGA. This chain's CDR3 is CASSLFRAATNEKLFF. The CDR3, as DNA: TGTGCCAGCAGCTTATTCAGGGCGGCAACTAATGAAAAACTGTTTTTT.

The genes are TRBV4-1 and TRBJ2-5, with 11 nucleotides matching TRBD1. Germline V gene sequence: CDR1 MGHRA, CDR2 YSYEKL. The ends lost 2 bases at V and 5 bases at J; junction bases unmatched: 7. The CDR3 runs to 16 residues. In nucleotides, the CDR3 is TGCGCCAGCAGCCAATGGAGGACAGGGGGCTGGGAGACCCAGTACTTC. Translation: CASSQWRTGGWETQYF.

The genes are TRBV5-1 and TRBJ2-2; D gene uncertain. Germline V CDR1 and CDR2: SGHRS, YFSETQ. CDR3 length: 15 amino acids. V shed 2 bases and J shed 3 bases, with 11 bases lying between them. The CDR3 sequence is CASSFVGSDTGELFF. In DNA, the CDR3 is TGCGCCAGCAGCTTTGTGGGTTCCGACACCGGGGAGCTGTTTTTT.

This chain connects TRBV5-4 to TRBJ2-5; 9 positions agree with TRBD1. The CDR3 spans 14 residues. CDR1 is SGHNT, CDR2 YYREEE, per germline (reference sequence). The trim removed 4 bases at V and 4 bases at J, leaving 5 bases unmatched. CDR3 amino acids: CASSLGTGRETQYF. The CDR3 nucleotides read TGTGCCAGCAGCCTTGGGACAGGGAGAGAGACCCAGTACTTC.

V is TRBV19 and J is TRBJ2-3; perhaps TRBD2 as D (6 bases). Germline CDR1 and CDR2: LNHDA and SQIVND (reference sequence). The V and J ends lost 0 bases and 6 bases respectively, with 13 bases between them. The CDR3 is 15 residues long. The CDR3 reads CASSIDTVAADTQYF. The CDR3 DNA follows: TGTGCCAGTAGTATAGATACGGTAGCGGCGGATACGCAGTATTTT.

The chain is built from TRBV18 and TRBJ2-5; possibly TRBD1 for D (6 bases). Per germline, CDR1 KGHSH and CDR2 LQKENI. V dropped 1 base and J dropped 5 bases, with 17 bases sitting between them. The CDR3 runs to 16 residues. CDR3 loop: CASSPRKGKGEETQYF. The CDR3 bases are TGTGCCAGCTCACCACGGAAGGGCAAGGGGGAGGAGACCCAGTACTTC.

The chain recombines TRBV11-2 with TRBJ2-7, with D perhaps being TRBD1 or TRBD2 (5 bases each). The CDR3 consists of 15 residues. Germline V gene sequence: CDR1 SGHAT, CDR2 FQNNGV. V dropped 1 base and J dropped 0 bases, with 10 bases sitting between them. CDR3 sequence: CASSLGWDHSYEQYF. CDR3 sequence (DNA): TGTGCCAGCAGCTTAGGATGGGACCACTCCTACGAGCAGTACTTC.

The V call is TRBV5-4, the J call TRBJ2-1, with 11 positions matching TRBD2. The V and J ends lost 0 bases and 8 bases, in that order; junction bases with no gene match: 10. There are 17 residues in the CDR3. The V gene's germline CDR1 is SGHNT and CDR2 YYREEE (reference sequence). In DNA form, the CDR3 reads TGTGCCAGCAGCTTGGCCTATAATAGCGGGGGGGCAGATGAGCAGTTCTTC. It is translated as CASSLAYNSGGADEQFF.

The chain employs TRBV28 and TRBJ2-1; 7 bases fit TRBD2. CDR1 is MDHEN, CDR2 SYDVKM, per germline. V was pared by 3 bases and J by 6 bases, with 8 bases of the junction left unmatched. There are 15 residues in the CDR3. CDR3 residues: CASSFLAREGNEQFF. Here the CDR3 DNA reads TGTGCCAGCAGTTTTTTGGCCAGGGAGGGCAATGAGCAGTTCTTC.

The chain combines TRBV19 with TRBJ2-1; 9 bases are a match to TRBD2. This CDR3 has 17 residues. The junction had 10 bases not matched to a gene; V was cut back by 0 bases and J by 7 bases. CDR1 is LNHDA and CDR2 is SQIVND in the germline V gene (reference sequence). The chain's CDR3 is CASSIDGLAGLGNEQFF. In nucleotides, the CDR3 is TGTGCCAGTAGTATAGATGGCCTAGCGGGATTGGGTAATGAGCAGTTCTTC.

In its sample, this clone was seen once. This chain joins TRBV10-1 and TRBJ2-2, with unresolved D. V dropped 5 bases and J dropped 2 bases, with 9 bases sitting between them. Germline V gene sequence: CDR1 WNHNN, CDR2 SYGVQD (reference sequence). CDR3 length: 14 residues. The CDR3 DNA sequence: TGCGCCAGCAGTAGGGTTCGAAACACCGGGGAGCTGTTTTTT. Translation gives CASSRVRNTGELFF.